This T cell receptor (beta chain) was found in a study of T cells in Graves' hyperthyroidism and ophthalmopathy. The study's findings and limits: Model-based prediction identified ophthalmopathy a median about 6.8 months prior to its onset.

Germline assignment: CDR1 SEHNR and CDR2 FQNEAQ (reference sequence). Trimming stripped 9 bases from V and 0 bases from J, with 17 bases between. The CDR3 spans 15 residues. Amplified TCR beta CDR3 regions derived from RNA transcripts. The TCR CDR3 was amplified in a first-round RT-PCR using the HTBI primer set. TCRdb ran MiXCR on the multiplex PCR reads and lists one entry per CDR3 protein. The sample has a few hundred thousand distinct CDR3 sequences; approximately 20% are singletons. This clonotype was picked up many times. Its antigen is undetermined. The TCR comes from a man aged 35 to 55 with Graves' hyperthyroidism. Sample: blood. This chain connects TRBV7-9 to TRBJ1-2; no reliable D call. The CDR3 DNA is TGTGCCAGGTTAGAGGAGGGAGGGTCTAACTATGGCTACACCTTC. This encodes CARLEEGGSNYGYTF.